This record looks at one T cell receptor (beta chain) sequence and its context. Its specificity is not known. This specimen belongs to a study of T cells in localized non-small cell lung cancer. General observations from the study: Patients showing higher blood T cell density tended to see longer overall survival. Analysis by sequencing included only one tumor region, so heterogeneity remains possible. Of the top 100 tumor clones, median 57 were in adjacent lung, 25 to 35 among its top 100. Uninvolved neighboring lung showed the greatest T cell clonality, exceeding tumor.

The protocol was immunoSEQ multiplex PCR, while the TCRdb copy is restricted to in-frame clones and leaves out a portion. The data show almost 20,000 clones, about nine tenths seen once. The CDR3 is 15 amino acids. CDR1 and CDR2 from the germline V gene are SGDLS and YYNGEE. With V trimmed by 3 bases and J by 7 bases, 8 bases remained unmatched. This rearrangement joins TRBV9 to TRBJ2-1; TRBD1 agrees at 9 bases. This TCR was sampled from a man aged 35-75 years with stage I lung adenocarcinoma. This specimen was peripheral blood, taken before any cancer treatment. CDR3 bases: TGTGCCAGCAGCGCCCGGGACAGGGTAGTGAATGAGCAGTTCTTC. This gives the protein CASSARDRVVNEQFF.